The clone carrying this T cell receptor beta chain was seen many times. As yet, its antigen is unknown. The record originates from a study of Graves' ophthalmopathy and Graves' hyperthyroidism. General study results and limits: Blood also carried most expanded thyroid clonotypes exceeding 0.001 frequency. In predicting ophthalmopathy progression, the model reached about 71% sensitivity and 72.22% specificity.

TCR beta CDR3 amplification used RNA transcripts. HTBI primers were employed in first-round RT-PCR, then a second-round multiplex PCR followed. TCRdb re-derived calls from the multiplex PCR reads in MiXCR, one entry per CDR3 protein. Among under 400,000 distinct CDR3 sequences, 17% were seen once, and the ten largest hold about 12%. CDR1 is MNHNS, CDR2 SASEGT, per germline. The CDR3 is 15 residues long. Trimming stripped 6 bases from V and 3 bases from J, with 15 bases between. This receptor was taken from an adult man with Graves' ophthalmopathy. The sample comprised peripheral blood. The rearrangement joins TRBV6-1 to TRBJ2-4, with a weak D call TRBD1 (6 bases). CDR3 sequence reads: CASRRQQGDKNIQYF. The CDR3 nucleotides are TGTGCCAGCAGACGTCAACAGGGTGACAAAAACATTCAGTACTTC.